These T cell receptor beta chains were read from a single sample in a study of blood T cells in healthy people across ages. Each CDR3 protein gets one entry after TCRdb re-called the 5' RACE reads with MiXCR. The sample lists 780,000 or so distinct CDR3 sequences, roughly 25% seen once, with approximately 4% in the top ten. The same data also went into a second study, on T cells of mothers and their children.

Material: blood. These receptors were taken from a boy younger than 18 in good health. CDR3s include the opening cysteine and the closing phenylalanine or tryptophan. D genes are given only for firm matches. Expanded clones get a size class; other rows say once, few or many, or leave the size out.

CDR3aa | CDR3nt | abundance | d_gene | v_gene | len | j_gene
CASSLRTGENTEAFF | TGTGCCAGCAGTCTCAGGACAGGGGAGAACACTGAAGCTTTCTTT | few | TRBD1 | TRBV12-3/TRBV12-4 | 15 | TRBJ1-1
CSVYIPGLPYNEQFF | TGCAGTGTCTATATCCCGGGACTACCCTACAATGAGCAGTTCTTC | . | TRBD2 | TRBV20-1 | 15 | TRBJ2-1
CASNPHGLAGETQYF | TGTGCCAGTAATCCCCACGGACTAGCGGGAGAGACCCAGTACTTC | few | TRBD2 | TRBV19 | 15 | TRBJ2-5
CASSLKRGAETQYF | TGTGCCAGCAGCTTAAAGAGAGGGGCAGAGACCCAGTACTTC | few | . | TRBV7-8 | 14 | TRBJ2-5
CASSQDRAGMNTEAFF | TGCGCCAGCAGCCAAGATCGGGCGGGTATGAACACTGAAGCTTTCTTT | . | . | TRBV4-3 | 16 | TRBJ1-1
CASSLTPTLNTEAFF | TGTGCCAGCAGTTTAACCCCGACCTTGAACACTGAAGCTTTCTTT | few | . | TRBV7-3 | 15 | TRBJ1-1
CASSLAGQGLSYGYTF | TGTGCCAGCAGCTTAGCCGGACAGGGGTTGAGCTATGGCTACACCTTC | few | TRBD1 | TRBV7-2 | 16 | TRBJ1-2
CASSLGVAREQYF | TGTGCCAGCAGCTTAGGCGTGGCCCGCGAGCAGTACTTC | . | . | TRBV7-9 | 13 | TRBJ2-7
CASSQDRAQGARGYYEQYF | TGTGCCAGCAGCCAAGATCGAGCACAGGGGGCGCGCGGTTACTACGAGCAGTACTTC | . | TRBD1 | TRBV14 | 19 | TRBJ2-7
CSVLILDRGQGGYTF | TGCAGTGTTCTAATTCTGGACAGGGGGCAGGGTGGCTACACCTTC | . | TRBD1 | TRBV20-1 | 15 | TRBJ1-2
CASSMTGSNQPQHF | TGTGCCAGCAGTATGACTGGGTCGAATCAGCCCCAGCATTTT | . | . | TRBV12-3/TRBV12-4 | 14 | TRBJ1-5
CASSPGQTDQYF | TGTGCCAGCAGTCCCGGACAGACGGATCAATACTTC | . | . | TRBV28 | 12 | TRBJ2-4
CASSYSGESYEQYF | TGTGCCAGCAGTTACTCGGGGGAGTCCTACGAGCAGTACTTC | . | . | TRBV6-5 | 14 | TRBJ2-7
CASSVGTGGRLGTEAFF | TGCGCCAGCAGCGTGGGCACAGGGGGCCGACTAGGGACTGAAGCTTTCTTT | . | TRBD1 | TRBV5-1 | 17 | TRBJ1-1
CSARLGQETQYF | TGCAGCGCCCGACTGGGACAAGAGACCCAGTACTTC | . | . | TRBV29-1 | 12 | TRBJ2-5
CASSEDRGAKNIQYF | TGTGCCAGCAGCGAGGACAGGGGCGCCAAAAACATTCAGTACTTC | few | TRBD1 | TRBV9 | 15 | TRBJ2-4
CASSWNSNEQYF | TGTGCCAGCAGTTGGAATTCGAACGAGCAGTACTTC | many | . | TRBV28 | 12 | TRBJ2-7
CASSLLQGAGELFF | TGTGCCAGCAGTCTCCTTCAGGGGGCCGGGGAGCTGTTTTTT | few | TRBD1 | TRBV6-2/TRBV6-3 | 14 | TRBJ2-2
CAISGQGYEQYF | TGTGCCATCAGTGGACAGGGCTACGAGCAGTACTTC | many | TRBD1 | TRBV10-3 | 12 | TRBJ2-7
CASSLARGEAFF | TGTGCCAGCAGTTTAGCCCGGGGTGAAGCTTTCTTT | . | . | TRBV12-3/TRBV12-4 | 12 | TRBJ1-1
CASSFRGGTYEQYF | TGTGCCAGCAGTTTCAGGGGAGGTACCTACGAGCAGTACTTC | few | . | TRBV12-3/TRBV12-4 | 14 | TRBJ2-7
CASSLRQGQETQYF | TGTGCCAGCAGCTTACGACAGGGCCAAGAGACCCAGTACTTC | many | TRBD1 | TRBV7-9 | 14 | TRBJ2-5
CSAPTSGRFDEQFF | TGCAGTGCCCCGACTAGCGGGAGATTTGATGAGCAGTTCTTC | . | TRBD2 | TRBV20-1 | 14 | TRBJ2-1
CASSFQGDAGELFF | TGTGCCAGCAGCTTCCAGGGGGATGCCGGGGAGCTGTTTTTT | few | TRBD1 | TRBV5-5 | 14 | TRBJ2-2
CSARKGDNEQFF | TGCAGTGCTAGAAAAGGGGACAATGAGCAGTTCTTC | few | . | TRBV20-1 | 12 | TRBJ2-1
CASSEVRWGQGLPLNQPQHF | TGTGCCAGCAGTGAAGTTAGATGGGGACAGGGGCTCCCTCTCAATCAGCCCCAGCATTTT | . | TRBD1 | TRBV6-1 | 20 | TRBJ1-5
CASSPPDGFGYEQYF | TGTGCCAGCAGTCCTCCGGACGGCTTTGGCTACGAGCAGTACTTC | few | . | TRBV6-2/TRBV6-3 | 15 | TRBJ2-7
CASSLLAGRADTQYF | TGTGCCAGCAGTTTACTAGCGGGACGGGCAGATACGCAGTATTTT | . | TRBD2 | TRBV28 | 15 | TRBJ2-3
CSARELAGGYEQYF | TGCAGTGCTAGGGAGCTAGCGGGAGGATACGAGCAGTACTTC | . | TRBD2 | TRBV20-1 | 14 | TRBJ2-7
CSVDGNTGELFF | TGCAGCGTTGACGGGAACACCGGGGAGCTGTTTTTT | many | . | TRBV29-1 | 12 | TRBJ2-2
CASSYGTSNEKLFF | TGTGCCAGCAGTTACGGGACTTCAAATGAAAAACTGTTTTTT | . | . | TRBV6-5 | 14 | TRBJ1-4
CASSSLGTGTQYF | TGTGCCAGCAGCTCTCTCGGGACAGGGACGCAGTATTTT | few | TRBD1 | TRBV7-6 | 13 | TRBJ2-3
CASSLGAVSYSEQFF | TGTGCCAGCAGCTTGGGGGCAGTCTCCTACAGTGAGCAGTTCTTC | . | . | TRBV7-2 | 15 | TRBJ2-1
CASSGGGLGSNTGELFF | TGTGCCAGCAGTGGGGGGGGACTAGGTTCGAACACCGGGGAGCTGTTTTTT | . | TRBD2 | TRBV12-3/TRBV12-4 | 17 | TRBJ2-2
CASSRNYEQYF | TGTGCCAGCAGCCGGAACTACGAGCAGTACTTC | many | . | TRBV6-5 | 11 | TRBJ2-7
CASSLEEGINYEQYF | TGCGCCAGCAGCTTGGAAGAGGGGATTAACTACGAGCAGTACTTC | few | . | TRBV5-1 | 15 | TRBJ2-7
CASSPPDRARRETQYF | TGTGCCAGCAGCCCTCCTGACAGGGCCAGGAGGGAGACCCAGTACTTC | . | TRBD1 | TRBV12-3/TRBV12-4 | 16 | TRBJ2-5
CASRGVGGSYEQYF | TGTGCCAGCAGGGGCGTAGGGGGCTCCTACGAGCAGTACTTC | . | . | TRBV28 | 14 | TRBJ2-7
CASSLAAGNPKETQYF | TGTGCCAGCAGCTTAGCGGCCGGGAACCCCAAAGAGACCCAGTACTTC | few | . | TRBV7-2 | 16 | TRBJ2-5
CASSLSWAGANVLTF | TGTGCCAGCAGTTTATCCTGGGCTGGGGCCAACGTCCTGACTTTC | . | . | TRBV28 | 15 | TRBJ2-6
CASSLAGGEVDTIYF | TGTGCCAGCAGCTTGGCAGGGGGCGAAGTAGACACCATATATTTT | . | TRBD1 | TRBV5-8 | 15 | TRBJ1-3
CASSVGPGRRAVETQYF | TGTGCCAGCAGCGTAGGCCCAGGTAGAAGGGCGGTGGAGACCCAGTACTTC | . | . | TRBV9 | 17 | TRBJ2-5
CSVGQSGYGYTF | TGCAGTGTAGGGCAGAGCGGGTATGGCTACACCTTC | . | . | TRBV20-1 | 12 | TRBJ1-2
CSVGHLDEKLFF | TGCAGCGTTGGTCACCTCGACGAAAAACTGTTTTTT | . | . | TRBV29-1 | 12 | TRBJ1-4
CATIGNPKNIQYF | TGTGCCACAATCGGAAATCCCAAAAACATTCAGTACTTC | . | . | TRBV28 | 13 | TRBJ2-4
CASSQDRAGGTNQPQHF | TGCGCCAGCAGCCAAGATCGGGCAGGGGGGACCAATCAGCCCCAGCATTTT | . | TRBD1 | TRBV4-3 | 17 | TRBJ1-5
CGVVQGAAYEQYF | TGCGGCGTTGTTCAGGGGGCTGCCTACGAGCAGTACTTC | once | TRBD1 | TRBV29-1 | 13 | TRBJ2-7